The clone carrying this T cell receptor (beta chain) has a count of ten or more. TCRdb used MiXCR to reprocess the RACE reads, holding one entry per CDR3 protein. The table has about 84,000 distinct CDR3 sequences, roughly 10% seen once; the top ten hold about 4%. CDR3 length equals 14 residues. In germline, CDR1 is SGHRS, CDR2 YFSETQ. V trimming: 1 base; J trimming: 6 bases; junction bases outside the gene matches: 6. The data originate from a study of human T cells and chemical hapten exposure. Stated time point: patch test 3, about 24 weeks after DPC sensitization. The treatment denotes: therapeutic diphenylcyclopropenone sensitization with weekly scalp DPC.

This TCR derives from a woman aged 45-59 years with alopecia areata. Some clones in this sample may be carry-over from other donors' samples. Sequenced here: whole blood, sampled in connection with sensitization to the hapten diphenylcyclopropenone (DPC). This chain links TRBV5-1 with TRBJ2-7; TRBD1 matches at 8 bases. This chain's CDR3 is CASSLQDRGGEQYF. As DNA, the CDR3 is TGCGCCAGCAGCTTGCAAGACAGGGGCGGCGAGCAGTACTTC.